These 21 T cell receptor beta chains share one sample of origin, sequenced in a study of shared clonotypes between healthy human individuals. Using immunoSEQ multiplex PCR, the repertoire was profiled, and TCRdb retains in-frame clones only, with some absent. The sample has roughly 1.5 million clones, under 99% seen once; the top ten hold roughly 0.45%. The sequenced material came from naive CD4+ T cells sorted from blood. Subset specified: CD45RA+ positively selected. The receptor source for this set is a man aged 25 to 45 in good health.

The V and J genes are TRBV9 and TRBJ2-1, with 12 bases fitting TRBD2. V was clipped by 0 bases and J by 5 bases; unmatched bases: 6. The CDR3 sequence is 17 residues long. Germline-derived CDR1 and CDR2 are SGDLS and YYNGEE. CDR3 sequence reads: CASSVDGRLAGDNEQFF. In nucleotides, the CDR3 is TGTGCCAGCAGCGTAGATGGACGACTAGCGGGAGACAATGAGCAGTTCTTC.

The rearrangement uses TRBV5-1 and TRBJ2-1, with 15 bases identical to TRBD2. This CDR3 contains 15 residues. Germline V gene lookup returns CDR1 SGHRS and CDR2 YFSETQ. The V segment lost 5 bases and the J segment 9 bases; nucleotides outside the gene matches: 6. CDR3 sequence: CASRGGTSGRTEQFF. The DNA of the CDR3 is TGCGCCAGCAGGGGCGGGACTAGCGGGAGGACTGAGCAGTTCTTC.

CDR3 sequence reads: CASSPFRQGDTEAFF. The DNA of the CDR3 is TGTGCCAGCAGCCCGTTCCGACAGGGCGACACTGAAGCTTTCTTT. The genes are TRBV5-5 and TRBJ1-1, with 7 bases fitting TRBD1. The ends lost 4 bases at V and 3 bases at J; junction bases unmatched: 9. CDR1 SGHKS and CDR2 YYEKEE come from the germline V gene (reference sequence). CDR3 length equals 15 residues.

This chain uses TRBV10-2 with TRBJ1-3, with D unresolved. The ends were cut back, 7 bases at V and 0 bases at J, with 7 bases in the middle. Germline V gene data show CDR1 as WSHSY and CDR2 as SAAADI. The CDR3 has 13 amino acids. CDR3 loop: CASTRSSGNTIYF. The CDR3 bases are TGCGCCAGCACTCGGAGCTCTGGAAACACCATATATTTT.

The chain links TRBV7-2 to TRBJ2-1; 11 nucleotides align to TRBD2. V shed 4 bases and J 7 bases; nucleotides not matched to a gene: 12. The CDR3 is made up of 17 amino acids. The V gene's germline CDR1 is SGHTA and CDR2 FQGNSA. CDR3 in amino acids: CASSSVPTSGSGNEQFF. CDR3 coding DNA: TGTGCCAGCAGCTCCGTCCCCACTAGCGGGAGTGGAAATGAGCAGTTCTTC.

The chain joins TRBV29-1 to TRBJ2-2; tentative D call: TRBD1 (6 bases). Between the trimmed V and J ends, which lost 4 bases and 6 bases, there was a span of 21 bases. This CDR3 region has 16 residues. CDR1 is SQVTM, CDR2 ANQGSEA, per germline. The CDR3 protein is CSVGRPGQTGPGELFF. In DNA form, the CDR3 reads TGCAGCGTTGGACGCCCGGGACAAACGGGGCCCGGGGAGCTGTTTTTT.

CDR3 sequence (DNA): TGTGCCAGCAGTGAACCTTTGAACACTGAAGCTTTCTTT. It yields the protein CASSEPLNTEAFF. The chain employs TRBV6-1 and TRBJ1-1; the D is unclear. CDR3 length equals 13 residues. V lost 2 bases and J 0 bases, leaving 4 bases between the germline ends. Germline CDR1 MNHNS, CDR2 SASEGT.

In the case of this clone: The sample contains more than one DNA sequence encoding this CDR3. The gene calls are TRBV15 and TRBJ2-7; D is possibly TRBD2 (6 bases). The germline V and J ends were trimmed by 1 base and 2 bases, with 12 bases remaining between them. Per the germline V gene, CDR1 is LNHNV and CDR2 is YYDKDF (reference sequence). The CDR3 sequence is 15 residues long. As DNA, the CDR3 is TGTGCCACCAGCAGAGCCGGGACTGGGCCCTACGAGCAGTACTTC. This translates into CATSRAGTGPYEQYF.

V and J are TRBV29-1 and TRBJ1-2; D is possibly TRBD1 (6 bases). Germline V gene sequence: CDR1 SQVTM, CDR2 ANQGSEA. This CDR3 comprises 15 residues. V was shortened by 5 bases and J by 2 bases, with 18 bases between the two germline ends. DNA for the CDR3: TGCAGCGTTACCGAAACAGGGAAGATGAACTATGGCTACACCTTC. Translating it yields CSVTETGKMNYGYTF.

The V and J genes are TRBV10-1 and TRBJ2-1; perhaps TRBD2 as D (6 bases). Trimming took 0 bases from V and 6 from J, leaving 18 bases between them. This CDR3 region has 17 residues. The V gene's germline CDR1 is WNHNN and CDR2 SYGVQD (reference sequence). CDR3: CASSESAYQAGGNEQFF. In nucleotides, the CDR3 is TGCGCCAGCAGTGAGTCCGCATACCAGGCCGGGGGCAATGAGCAGTTCTTC.

With regard to this clone: Other DNA sequences from this sample encode an identical CDR3 as well. The gene calls are TRBV15 and TRBJ2-2; the D gene could be TRBD1 or TRBD2 (5 bases each). The CDR3 has 14 amino acids. Germline CDR1 LNHNV, CDR2 YYDKDF (reference sequence). V gave up 1 base and J gave up 5 bases, with 8 bases separating them. This chain's CDR3 is CATSRVEGTGELFF. The DNA for the CDR3 is TGTGCCACCAGCAGAGTAGAGGGGACCGGGGAGCTGTTTTTT.

This clone has only one observation. The rearrangement links TRBV19 to TRBJ2-7, with D uncertain. V gave up 6 bases and J gave up 2 bases, with 11 bases separating them. CDR1 is LNHDA and CDR2 is SQIVND in the germline V gene (reference sequence). There are 13 residues in the CDR3. CDR3 sequence reads: CASSPTQTYEQYF. CDR3 DNA sequence: TGTGCCAGTAGCCCGACACAAACCTACGAGCAGTACTTC.

This chain uses TRBV5-4 with TRBJ1-1, with D unclear. Germline V gene sequence: CDR1 SGHNT, CDR2 YYREEE (reference sequence). V was clipped by 1 base and J by 3 bases, with 7 bases between them. There are 13 residues in the CDR3. For the CDR3, the DNA is TGTGCCAGCAGCTTGTACTCGCACACTGAAGCTTTCTTT. Protein product: CASSLYSHTEAFF.

The gene calls are TRBV6-1 and TRBJ2-7, with D perhaps TRBD1 (5 bases). The CDR3 runs 13 residues. V lost 8 bases and J lost 4, with 15 bases in between. Germline CDR1 is MNHNS and CDR2 is SASEGT. The CDR3 DNA is TGTGCCAGCGGGGCCCCCGACGGATACGAGCAGTACTTC. Translation gives CASGAPDGYEQYF.

About this clone: Distinct nucleotide sequences in the sample also encode this CDR3. The chain joins TRBV5-1 to TRBJ2-3; TRBD2 matches 16 bases. This CDR3 has 17 residues. Per the germline V gene, CDR1 is SGHRS and CDR2 is YFSETQ. With V trimmed by 4 bases and J by 2 bases, 4 bases remained unmatched. CDR3 sequence reads: CASSPGLAGGSTDTQYF. The DNA for the CDR3 is TGCGCCAGCAGCCCGGGACTAGCGGGAGGGTCCACAGATACGCAGTATTTT.

The chain links TRBV28 to TRBJ2-7; D is undetermined. The CDR3 contains 13 residues. From germline, CDR1 is MDHEN and CDR2 SYDVKM. Trimming took off 4 bases at V and 6 bases at J, with 13 bases between the two ends. CDR3 bases: TGTGCCAGCAGTTCGGACCCCCAGCGCGAGCAGTACTTC. Protein product: CASSSDPQREQYF.

This chain connects TRBV19 to TRBJ2-7, with D unresolved. The CDR3 runs to 14 residues. With 2 bases removed from V and 2 bases from J, the gap between germline ends came to 10 bases. Germline CDR1 and CDR2: LNHDA and SQIVND (reference sequence). This CDR3 reads CASSISAGAYEQYF. CDR3 in DNA: TGTGCCAGTAGTATATCGGCAGGAGCCTACGAGCAGTACTTC.

This chain links TRBV5-1 with TRBJ2-1; 7 bases are shared with TRBD1. The V gene's germline CDR1 is SGHRS and CDR2 YFSETQ. The J segment lost 3 bases and the V segment lost 4 bases, leaving 10 bases of the junction unmatched. This CDR3 has 16 amino acids. CDR3 coding DNA: TGCGCCAGCAGCAAGCTGCCGGGACAGAGCTACAATGAGCAGTTCTTC. Its translation is CASSKLPGQSYNEQFF.

V and J are TRBV10-1 and TRBJ2-3, with 9 bases lining up with TRBD1. This CDR3 spans 15 amino acids. Losses at the gene ends were 4 bases for V and 11 bases for J; bases not matched to a gene: 13. The germline gives CDR1 WNHNN, CDR2 SYGVQD (reference sequence). The CDR3 sequence: CASSAPGQGPPEQYF. The CDR3 DNA follows: TGCGCCAGCAGTGCTCCGGGACAGGGCCCACCGGAGCAGTATTTT.

This clone appeared once. The V and J genes are TRBV7-2 and TRBJ1-5; no firm D call. Germline lookup yields CDR1 SGHTA and CDR2 FQGNSA. The V end was cut by 5 bases, the J end by 0 bases, with 11 bases between. This CDR3 is built from 15 residues. This CDR3 is CASSPGRYSNQPQHF. The CDR3 DNA sequence: TGTGCCAGCAGCCCCGGACGGTATAGCAATCAGCCCCAGCATTTT.

The chain combines TRBV6-5 with TRBJ1-4, with D possibly being TRBD1 (6 bases). The CDR3 is 15 amino acids. Germline CDR1 MNHEY, CDR2 SVGAGI. V lost 5 bases and J lost 4, with 14 bases in between. The CDR3 loop is CASSRGGSFNEKLFF. The CDR3 nucleotides read TGTGCCAGCAGTAGAGGGGGTTCCTTTAATGAAAAACTGTTTTTT.